This record concerns one T cell receptor (beta chain) sequence. The antigen remains undetermined. CDR3 length equals 15 residues. CDR1 is GTSNPN and CDR2 is SVGIG in the germline V gene (reference sequence). Between the trimmed V and J ends, which lost 2 bases and 10 bases, there was a span of 21 bases. TCRdb keeps only in-frame clones here, not all; method: immunoSEQ multiplex PCR. The sample shows about 240,000 clones, approximately 84% of them seen only once. This record belongs to a study of Tregs in tolerant kidney transplant recipients. Study-level findings and limits: Findings come from small patient numbers and require larger validation. No direct test of biological reproducibility was done here.

The sequenced sample was CD4+ T cells from blood. The gene calls are TRBV30 and TRBJ2-1; D tentatively reads TRBD1 or TRBD2 (5 bases each). The clonotype was recovered from a human donor in good health. The CDR3 protein is CAWSHSIMGRNEQFF. Here the CDR3 DNA reads TGTGCCTGGAGTCACTCTATCATGGGACGCAACGAGCAGTTCTTC.